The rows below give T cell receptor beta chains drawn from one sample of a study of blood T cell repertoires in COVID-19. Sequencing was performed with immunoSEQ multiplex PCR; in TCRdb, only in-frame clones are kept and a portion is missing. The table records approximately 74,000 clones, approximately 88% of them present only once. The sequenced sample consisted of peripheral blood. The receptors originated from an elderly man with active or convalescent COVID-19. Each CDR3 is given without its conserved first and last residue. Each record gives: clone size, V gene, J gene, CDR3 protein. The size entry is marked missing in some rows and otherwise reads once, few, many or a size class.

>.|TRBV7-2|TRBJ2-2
ASRFLSTGELF
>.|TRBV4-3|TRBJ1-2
ASSQVGADYGYT
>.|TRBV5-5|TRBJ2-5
ASSKTGRGETQY
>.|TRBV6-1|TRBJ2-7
ASSAGGTRLAREQY
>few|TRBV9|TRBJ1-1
ASSVVRRPNTEAF
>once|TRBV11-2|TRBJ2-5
ASSLNLAGGETQY
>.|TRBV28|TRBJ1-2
ASKTGLDYGYT
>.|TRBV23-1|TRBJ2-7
ASSLTRDRSSYEQY
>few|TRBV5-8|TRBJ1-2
ASSYTGGARGYT
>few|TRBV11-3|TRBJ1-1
ASSTLTGYAF
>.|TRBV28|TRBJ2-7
ASMGDISGEQY
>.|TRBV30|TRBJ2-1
AWSVPHFDGYNEQF
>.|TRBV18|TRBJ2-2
ASSVTAQGNTGELF
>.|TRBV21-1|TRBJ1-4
ASSKGGTGIEKLF
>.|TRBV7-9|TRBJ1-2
ASSLPGGNYGYT
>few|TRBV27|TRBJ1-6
ASSRSGQGLNSPLH
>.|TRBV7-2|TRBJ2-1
ATRASGSYNEQF
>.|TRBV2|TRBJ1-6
ASSEVSNSPLH
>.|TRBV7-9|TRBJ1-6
ASSYGTGMVKNNSPLH
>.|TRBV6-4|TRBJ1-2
ASSADRGLGGYT
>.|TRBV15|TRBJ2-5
APPSPGIETQY
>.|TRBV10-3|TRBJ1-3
AITPRGGGNTIY
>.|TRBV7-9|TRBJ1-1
ASSWDSMNTEAF
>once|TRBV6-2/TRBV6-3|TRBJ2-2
ASSYGRGSAGELF
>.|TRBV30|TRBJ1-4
AWMQGAPNEKLF
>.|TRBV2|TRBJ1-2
ASSEDWRGYT
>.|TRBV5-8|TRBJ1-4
ASSGKGAGEKLF
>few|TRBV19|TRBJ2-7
ASSQPGQGDHEQY
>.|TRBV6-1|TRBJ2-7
ASSEEGTPLEQY
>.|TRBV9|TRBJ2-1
ASSTGTSDEQF
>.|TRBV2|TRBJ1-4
ASQRTGTNEKLF
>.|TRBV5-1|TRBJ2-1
ASSFMNSGGAEEQF
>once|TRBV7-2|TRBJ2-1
ASSPRYNEQF
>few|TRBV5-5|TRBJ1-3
ASSPQGARGNTIY
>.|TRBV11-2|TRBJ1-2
ASSLGVSYNYGYT
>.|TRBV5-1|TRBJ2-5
ASSLALAGVQETQY
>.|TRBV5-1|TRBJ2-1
ASSPVGGGGYEQF